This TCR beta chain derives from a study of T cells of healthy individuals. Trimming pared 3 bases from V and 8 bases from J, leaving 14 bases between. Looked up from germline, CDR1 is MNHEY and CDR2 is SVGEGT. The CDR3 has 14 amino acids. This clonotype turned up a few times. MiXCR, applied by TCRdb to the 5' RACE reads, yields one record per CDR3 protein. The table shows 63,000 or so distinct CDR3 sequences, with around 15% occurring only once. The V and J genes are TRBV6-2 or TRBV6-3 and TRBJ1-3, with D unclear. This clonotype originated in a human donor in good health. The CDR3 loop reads CASSYSLELDTIYF. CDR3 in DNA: TGTGCCAGCAGTTATTCCCTGGAGTTGGACACCATATATTTT.